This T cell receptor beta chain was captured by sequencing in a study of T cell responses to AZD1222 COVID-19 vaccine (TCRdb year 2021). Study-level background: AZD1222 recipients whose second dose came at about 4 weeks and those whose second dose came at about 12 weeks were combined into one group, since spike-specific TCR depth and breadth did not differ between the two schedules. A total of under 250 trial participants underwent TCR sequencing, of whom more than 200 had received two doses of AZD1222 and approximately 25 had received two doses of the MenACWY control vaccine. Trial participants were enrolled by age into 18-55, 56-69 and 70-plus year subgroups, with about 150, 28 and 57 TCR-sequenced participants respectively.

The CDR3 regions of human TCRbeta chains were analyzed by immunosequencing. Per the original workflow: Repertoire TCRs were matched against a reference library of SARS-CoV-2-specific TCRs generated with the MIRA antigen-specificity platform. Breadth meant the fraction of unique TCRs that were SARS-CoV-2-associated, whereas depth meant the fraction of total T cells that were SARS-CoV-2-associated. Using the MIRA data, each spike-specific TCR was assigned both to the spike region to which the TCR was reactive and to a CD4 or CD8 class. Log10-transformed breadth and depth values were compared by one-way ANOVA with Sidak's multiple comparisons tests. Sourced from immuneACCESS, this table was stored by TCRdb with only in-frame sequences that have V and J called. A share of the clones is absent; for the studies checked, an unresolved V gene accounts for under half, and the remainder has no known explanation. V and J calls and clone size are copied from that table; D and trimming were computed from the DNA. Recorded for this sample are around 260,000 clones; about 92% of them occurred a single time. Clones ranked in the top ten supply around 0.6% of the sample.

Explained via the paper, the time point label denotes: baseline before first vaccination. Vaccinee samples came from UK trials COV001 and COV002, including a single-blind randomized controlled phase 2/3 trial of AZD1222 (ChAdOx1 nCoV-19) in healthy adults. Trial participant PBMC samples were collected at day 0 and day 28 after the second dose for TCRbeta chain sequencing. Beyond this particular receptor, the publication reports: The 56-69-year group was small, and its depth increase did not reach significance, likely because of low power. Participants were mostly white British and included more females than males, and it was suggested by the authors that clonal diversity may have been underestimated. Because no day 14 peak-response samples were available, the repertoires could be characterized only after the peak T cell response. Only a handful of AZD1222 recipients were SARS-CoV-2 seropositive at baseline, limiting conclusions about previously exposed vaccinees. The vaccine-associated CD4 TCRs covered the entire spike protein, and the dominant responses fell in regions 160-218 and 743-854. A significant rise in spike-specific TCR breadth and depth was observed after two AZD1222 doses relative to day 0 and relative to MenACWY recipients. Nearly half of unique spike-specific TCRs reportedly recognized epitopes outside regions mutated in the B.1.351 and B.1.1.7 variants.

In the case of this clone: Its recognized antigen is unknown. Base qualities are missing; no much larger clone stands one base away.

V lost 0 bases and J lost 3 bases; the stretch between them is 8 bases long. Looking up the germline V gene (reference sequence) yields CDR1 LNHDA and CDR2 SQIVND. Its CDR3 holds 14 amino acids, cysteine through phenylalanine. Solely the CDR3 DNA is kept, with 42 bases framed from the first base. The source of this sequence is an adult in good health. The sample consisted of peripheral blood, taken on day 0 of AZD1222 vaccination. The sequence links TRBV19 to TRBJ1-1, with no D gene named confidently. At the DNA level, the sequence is TGTGCCAGTAGTATAGAAGCGGGCTACACTGAAGCTTTCTTT. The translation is CASSIEAGYTEAFF. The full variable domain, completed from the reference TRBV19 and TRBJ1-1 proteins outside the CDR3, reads DGGITQSPKYLFRKEGQNVTLSCEQNLNHDAMYWYRQDPGQGLRLIYYSQIVNDFQKGDIAEGYSVSREKKESFPLTVTSAQKNPTAFYLCASSIEAGYTEAFFGQGTRLTVV.